This TCR beta chain was identified during a study of T cells after posttransplantation cyclophosphamide. The germline gives CDR1 GTSNPN, CDR2 SVGIG (reference sequence). The trim removed 0 bases at V and 10 bases at J, leaving 2 bases unmatched. The CDR3 runs 12 residues. Assay used: immunoSEQ multiplex PCR; TCRdb lists only in-frame clones, some missing. The sample contains 10,000 to 15,000 clones, none of them singletons. A marrow graft followed busulfan-fludarabine conditioning, with cyclophosphamide on days +3 and +4. This clone was detected only a few times. This TCR came from a female patient in her 40s who received an allogeneic stem cell transplant from an unrelated donor, was CMV-positive, and had acute GVHD only. A share of the T cells may be of graft donor origin. The source material was PBMCs, sampled after allogeneic stem cell transplant with posttransplant cyclophosphamide. The chain couples TRBV30 to TRBJ1-3; 8 bases are shared with TRBD1. CDR3 sequence: CAWSVRTGTIYF. CDR3 sequence (DNA): TGTGCCTGGAGTGTACGGACAGGGACCATATATTTT.